A single sample is the source of the 30 T cell receptor beta chains below, sequenced in a study of cytomegalovirus exposure and HLA in healthy donors. Primers included in the PCR were 60 Vbeta and 13 Jbeta primers. Only in-frame clones appear in the TCRdb table, and some are missing; sequencing was by immunoSEQ multiplex PCR. The sample includes tens of thousands of clones, less than 80% seen only once; the top ten take 3% to 3.5%. The sequenced material came from PBMCs. Every receptor here comes from a woman between 35 and 50 years old in good health and CMV-seronegative.

The chain combines TRBV2 with TRBJ1-3; 8 bases fit TRBD1. J gave up 3 bases and V 4 bases, and 2 bases lay outside the gene matches. The CDR3 has 14 amino acids. CDR1 and CDR2 (germline): SNHLY, FYNNEI. The CDR3: CASSVQGGGNTIYF. CDR3 bases: TGTGCCAGCAGTGTACAGGGGGGTGGAAACACCATATATTTT.

This clone was recorded once. This chain connects TRBV14 to TRBJ1-5; 10 positions agree with TRBD1. The ends lost 6 bases at V and 6 bases at J; junction bases unmatched: 8. The CDR3 loop spans 15 amino acids. Germline CDR1 SGHDN, CDR2 FVKESK. The CDR3 protein is CASSLAGTGVQPQHF. CDR3 nucleotides: TGTGCCAGCAGTCTAGCCGGGACAGGGGTTCAGCCCCAGCATTTT. The full variable domain, rest sourced from reference TRBV14 and TRBJ1-5, is EAGVTQFPSHSVIEKGQTVTLRCDPISGHDNLYWYRRVMGKEIKFLLHFVKESKQDESGMPNNRFLAERTGGTYSTLKVQPAELEDSGVYFCASSLAGTGVQPQHFGDGTRLSIL.

J is TRBJ2-3 and V is TRBV6-5, with 11 bases lining up with TRBD1. V trimming: 5 bases; J trimming: 3 bases; junction bases outside the gene matches: 4. CDR3 length: 15 amino acids. Germline lookup yields CDR1 MNHEY and CDR2 SVGAGI. CDR3 amino acids: CASSPGQGATDTQYF. In DNA form, the CDR3 reads TGTGCCAGCAGTCCTGGACAGGGGGCTACAGATACGCAGTATTTT.

The rearrangement joins TRBV28 to TRBJ2-5; 7 bases agree with TRBD2. After removal of 7 bases from V and 9 bases from J, the junction contained 11 bases not matched to a gene. The CDR3 has 13 amino acids. Germline V gives CDR1 MDHEN, CDR2 SYDVKM. The chain's CDR3 is CASTSGLLLAQYF. The CDR3 nucleotides read TGTGCCAGCACCTCGGGACTATTGTTGGCCCAGTACTTC.

The genes are TRBV27 and TRBJ1-2; tentatively, D is TRBD1 (6 bases). The V and J ends lost 4 bases and 0 bases respectively, with 12 bases between them. The CDR3 is made up of 15 amino acids. Germline CDR1 MNHEY, CDR2 SMNVEV (reference sequence). In nucleotides, the CDR3 is TGTGCCAGCAGTTCAACCGGGACAACTAACTATGGCTACACCTTC. Translated: CASSSTGTTNYGYTF.

The chain uses TRBV18 and TRBJ2-5, with 10 nucleotides matching TRBD2. Unmatched junction bases numbered 12, after V lost 0 bases and J lost 5 bases. From germline, CDR1 is KGHSH and CDR2 LQKENI. This CDR3 comprises 18 residues. As DNA, the CDR3 is TGTGCCAGCTCACCACCGTGGAGCGGGAGGGCCAGGCAGGAGACCCAGTACTTC. It encodes CASSPPWSGRARQETQYF.

The chain combines TRBV28 with TRBJ2-7; TRBD2 matches at 8 bases. CDR1 is MDHEN, CDR2 SYDVKM, per germline. With V trimmed by 7 bases and J by 2 bases, 7 bases remained unmatched. This CDR3 contains 14 residues. For the CDR3, the DNA is TGTGCCAGCATCCCCTCGGGGGGGCCCTACGAGCAGTACTTC. Translated, it gives CASIPSGGPYEQYF.

The J gene is TRBJ2-7, the V gene TRBV6-1, with a tentative D call TRBD2 (6 bases). Germline CDR1 and CDR2: MNHNS and SASEGT. There are 13 residues in the CDR3. V was clipped by 3 bases and J by 11 bases, with 17 bases between them. The CDR3: CASSEALVRDKYF. The DNA for the CDR3 is TGTGCCAGCAGTGAGGCGCTCGTGCGGGATAAGTACTTC.

J is TRBJ2-6 and V is TRBV7-9; D remains ambiguous. The V and J ends lost 2 bases and 2 bases respectively, with 10 bases between them. CDR1 SEHNR and CDR2 FQNEAQ come from the germline V gene (reference sequence). The length of the CDR3 is 16 residues. The CDR3 protein is CASSLRNSPGANVLTF. The CDR3 coding sequence is TGTGCCAGCAGCTTACGTAACAGTCCTGGGGCCAACGTCCTGACTTTC.

This rearrangement joins TRBV4-2 to TRBJ2-7, with TRBD1 identical over 11 bases. With 3 bases clipped from V and 7 bases from J, the junction kept 8 bases outside the gene matches. CDR3 length: 15 amino acids. Germline values: CDR1 LGHNA, CDR2 YNFKEQ. The CDR3 region is CASSQDGQGAQEQYF. In DNA, the CDR3 is TGTGCCAGCAGCCAGGACGGACAGGGGGCCCAAGAGCAGTACTTC.

The chain joins TRBV29-1 to TRBJ2-7; 7 bases agree with TRBD1. J lost 3 bases, V lost 6 bases, and 11 bases had no gene match. The CDR3 totals 14 residues. The germline CDR1 and CDR2 sequences are SQVTM and ANQGSEA. The CDR3 DNA sequence: TGCAGCGTGAGGACAGGTGGAACGTTCTACGAGCAGTACTTC. Its translation: CSVRTGGTFYEQYF.

This clone was found a few times. The rearrangement links TRBV7-2 to TRBJ1-3; perhaps TRBD1 as D (6 bases). V dropped 5 bases and J dropped 0 bases, with 14 bases sitting between them. CDR1 is SGHTA, CDR2 FQGNSA, per germline. The CDR3 spans 16 residues. The CDR3 DNA sequence: TGTGCCAGCAGCCCCAAGACCAGGGGCTCTGGAAACACCATATATTTT. It encodes CASSPKTRGSGNTIYF.

Notes on this clone: Compared with germline, one end of the junction differs, possibly owing to a read error. The J gene is TRBJ1-5, the V gene TRBV9, with D tentatively TRBD1 (6 bases). The CDR3 totals 14 residues. Germline V gene data show CDR1 as SGDLS and CDR2 as YYNGEE. CDR3 coding DNA: TGTGCCAGCAGCGTGGGGGCCGATGTTCAGCCCCGGCATTTT. This gives the protein CASSVGADVQPRHF. Looking up the rest from reference TRBV9 and TRBJ1-5 gives the full variable domain: DSGVTQTPKHLITATGQRVTLRCSPRSGDLSVYWYQQSLDQGLQFLIQYYNGEERAKGNILERFSAQQFPDLHSELNLSSLELGDSALYFCASSVGADVQPRHFGDGTRLSIL.

The chain uses TRBV30 and TRBJ1-1; D perhaps matches TRBD1 (5 bases). Trimming pared 6 bases from V and 8 bases from J, leaving 16 bases between. The CDR3 length is 12 residues. The V gene's germline CDR1 is GTSNPN and CDR2 SVGIG (reference sequence). The CDR3 DNA reads TGTGCCTGCCAACAGGTCGCAGTCGAAGCTTTCTTT. This encodes CACQQVAVEAFF.

The rearrangement uses TRBV18 and TRBJ1-1; 9 positions match TRBD1. This CDR3 contains 13 residues. CDR1 is KGHSH and CDR2 is LQKENI in the germline V gene. Trimming took 6 bases from V and 11 from J; bases not matched to a gene: 10. The CDR3, as DNA: TGTGCCAGCTCTCCCCGGGACAGGGTATATGCTTTCTTT. It yields the protein CASSPRDRVYAFF. The full variable domain, its missing parts supplied by reference TRBV18 and TRBJ1-1, is NAGVMQNPRHLVRRRGQEARLRCSPMKGHSHVYWYRQLPEEGLKFMVYLQKENIIDESGMPKERFSAEFPKEGPSILRIQQVVRGDSAAYFCASSPRDRVYAFFGQGTRLTVV.

This clone was counted between two and nine times. The chain employs TRBV29-1 and TRBJ1-1; 8 nucleotides match TRBD1. This CDR3 has 14 residues. Germline values: CDR1 SQVTM, CDR2 ANQGSEA. Unmatched junction bases numbered 8, after V lost 4 bases and J lost 4 bases. The CDR3 DNA is TGCAGCGTTGGTGGCAGGGGGCTTGGCACTGAAGCTTTCTTT. This encodes CSVGGRGLGTEAFF.

This chain uses TRBV28 with TRBJ2-7; 9 positions match TRBD2. Germline V gene data show CDR1 as MDHEN and CDR2 as SYDVKM. Losses at the gene ends were 6 bases for V and 7 bases for J; bases not matched to a gene: 7. The CDR3 contains 13 residues. The CDR3 DNA reads TGTGCCAGCAGCTATAGCGGGAGTTGGGAGCAGTACTTC. This gives the protein CASSYSGSWEQYF.

The chain carries TRBV7-3 and TRBJ2-2, with TRBD2 matching 7 bases. The CDR3 runs to 17 residues. Germline V gene lookup returns CDR1 SGHTA and CDR2 FQGTGA. The V segment lost 2 bases and the J segment 7 bases; nucleotides outside the gene matches: 13. The CDR3 DNA follows: TGTGCCAGCAGCTTACTTGGTTCTAGCGGACCAGGCGGGGAGCTGTTTTTT. Translated: CASSLLGSSGPGGELFF.

The chain employs TRBV27 and TRBJ2-7, with a tentative D call TRBD2 (6 bases). CDR1 and CDR2 (germline): MNHEY, SMNVEV (reference sequence). This CDR3 is built from 13 residues. V dropped 6 bases and J dropped 0 bases, with 9 bases sitting between them. Written as DNA, the CDR3 is TGTGCCAGCAGCCTAGCGTTCTCCTACGAGCAGTACTTC. It encodes CASSLAFSYEQYF.

The chain employs TRBV27 and TRBJ1-2; maybe TRBD1 (5 bases). The germline V gene has CDR1 MNHEY and CDR2 SMNVEV (reference sequence). The length of the CDR3 is 15 residues. The ends were cut back, 6 bases at V and 3 bases at J, with 17 bases in the middle. This CDR3 reads CASSPGAGPDYGYTF. The CDR3 coding sequence is TGTGCCAGCAGCCCTGGGGCAGGGCCGGACTATGGCTACACCTTC.

CDR3 loop: CATSRERGIAGTYYEQYF. In DNA form, the CDR3 reads TGTGCCACCAGCAGAGAGAGGGGGATAGCGGGGACCTATTACGAGCAGTACTTC. The J gene is TRBJ2-7, the V gene TRBV15, with 8 bases lining up with TRBD2. Trimming took 0 bases from V and 4 from J; bases not matched to a gene: 14. Per the germline V gene, CDR1 is LNHNV and CDR2 is YYDKDF (reference sequence). The length of the CDR3 is 18 residues.

The CDR3 DNA follows: TGTGCCAGTAGTAGAGGGACAGGCTCCCGAATACCTAAAGAGCAGTACTTC. As protein: CASSRGTGSRIPKEQYF. This rearrangement joins TRBV19 to TRBJ2-7, with TRBD1 matching 8 bases. V trimming: 4 bases; J trimming: 7 bases; junction bases outside the gene matches: 18. CDR1 and CDR2 from the germline V gene are LNHDA and SQIVND (reference sequence). This CDR3 spans 17 amino acids.

In this sample, this clone turned up once. This chain links TRBV5-8 with TRBJ2-7, with 8 bases fitting TRBD1. J lost 0 bases, V lost 2 bases, and 10 bases had no gene match. The CDR3 sequence is 17 residues long. Germline V gene sequence: CDR1 SGHTS, CDR2 YDEGEE. In DNA form, the CDR3 reads TGTGCCAGCAGCTTTGACCAGGGGGCTATTACCTCCTACGAGCAGTACTTC. This translates into CASSFDQGAITSYEQYF.

In nucleotides, the CDR3 is TGTGCCAGCGGAGGTGTGGGGGACTACCAGTACTTC. This sequence encodes CASGGVGDYQYF. V usage is TRBV2 and J usage is TRBJ2-7; 7 positions agree with TRBD2. Germline trimming cut 8 bases from V and 10 bases from J; bases unmatched to any gene: 11. Germline V gene sequence: CDR1 SNHLY, CDR2 FYNNEI. The CDR3 contains 12 residues.

This chain joins TRBV4-2 and TRBJ2-1, with TRBD2 identical over 7 bases. CDR3 size: 14 residues. Germline V gives CDR1 LGHNA, CDR2 YNFKEQ. J was trimmed by 7 bases and V by 2 bases; bases with no gene match: 5. The DNA for the CDR3 is TGTGCCAGCAGCCAACCTGGGACTATAAATGAGCAGTTCTTC. Translated, it gives CASSQPGTINEQFF.

The V call is TRBV15, the J call TRBJ2-1, with D possibly being TRBD2 (6 bases). Germline CDR1 and CDR2: LNHNV and YYDKDF (reference sequence). This CDR3 has 18 amino acids. V was trimmed by 0 bases and J by 0 bases, leaving 15 bases between them. CDR3: CATSREGLGMGSYNEQFF. CDR3 nucleotide sequence: TGTGCCACCAGCAGAGAGGGACTGGGGATGGGCTCCTACAATGAGCAGTTCTTC.

This clone has just one count. This chain links TRBV6-6 with TRBJ1-2; D is unresolved. The ends were cut back, 6 bases at V and 8 bases at J, with 16 bases in the middle. CDR3 length: 13 amino acids. Looked up from germline, CDR1 is MNHNY and CDR2 is SVGAGI (reference sequence). The CDR3 spells CASRAGLSRGYTF. CDR3 in DNA: TGTGCCAGCAGGGCGGGCCTATCAAGGGGCTACACCTTC.

This clone was recorded once. The chain combines TRBV6-5 with TRBJ2-1, with a tentative D call TRBD2 (6 bases). Germline lookup yields CDR1 MNHEY and CDR2 SVGAGI. The length of the CDR3 is 13 residues. The V end lost 9 bases, the J end lost 8 bases, and 17 bases lay between the germline ends. In nucleotides, the CDR3 is TGTGCCAGTTCCCGGGACTTTTCGTATGAGCAGTTCTTC. Translating gives CASSRDFSYEQFF.

The chain carries TRBV27 and TRBJ2-5; TRBD1 matches 8 bases. The DNA matches TRBJ2-7 better at its end, which makes the J call doubtful. There are 15 residues in the CDR3. From germline, CDR1 is MNHEY and CDR2 SMNVEV (reference sequence). CDR3: CASSLDRARSYEQYF. The CDR3 DNA is TGTGCCAGCAGTTTGGACAGGGCACGCTCCTACGAGCAGTACTTC.

This chain connects TRBV5-5 to TRBJ1-3; D is possibly TRBD1 (5 bases). The CDR3 is made up of 13 amino acids. Deletions cut 6 bases from V and 6 bases from J, with 13 bases between. Germline V gene sequence: CDR1 SGHKS, CDR2 YYEKEE (reference sequence). The CDR3 region has the DNA TGTGCCAGCATACCCAGGGAGGCAAACACCATATATTTT. Its translation is CASIPREANTIYF. Variable domain in full (rest from reference TRBV5-5 and TRBJ1-3): DAGVTQSPTHLIKTRGQQVTLRCSPISGHKSVSWYQQVLGQGPQFIFQYYEKEERGRGNFPDRFSARQFPNYSSELNVNALLLGDSALYLCASIPREANTIYFGEGSWLTVV.